The 10 T cell receptor beta chains below all came from one sample that was sequenced in a study of T cells after yellow fever vaccination. TCRdb fed the 5' RACE reads into MiXCR, producing one record per CDR3 protein. The profile shows roughly 110,000 distinct CDR3 sequences, roughly 8.9% of them singletons. The sample here was CD8+ T cells sorted from PBMCs, taken 45 days after the yellow fever booster vaccination. The receptor source for this set is a man younger than 45 who received the YFV17D yellow fever vaccine.

This clonotype has a count of ten or more. The chain couples TRBV20-1 to TRBJ2-1; D call uncertain. V was cut by 6 bases and J by 0 bases, with 18 bases left in between. The CDR3 extends over 16 amino acids. Per germline, CDR1 DFQATT and CDR2 SNEGSKA (reference sequence). Here the CDR3 reads CSALPPDTDSYNEQFF. CDR3 DNA: TGCAGTGCCCTCCCCCCCGACACTGACTCCTACAATGAGCAGTTCTTC.

This clonotype was observed many times. The chain couples TRBV29-1 to TRBJ2-1, with a weak D call TRBD1 (6 bases). The germline V gene has CDR1 SQVTM and CDR2 ANQGSEA. This CDR3 spans 18 amino acids. Deletions cut 5 bases from V and 1 base from J, with 24 bases between. The CDR3 region is CSVPGLGGSEESYNEQFF. For the CDR3, the DNA is TGCAGCGTTCCTGGTCTAGGGGGTTCCGAGGAGTCCTACAATGAGCAGTTCTTC.

This clonotype was observed at least ten times. This sequence joins TRBV7-8 and TRBJ1-5, with a possible D match to TRBD1 (5 bases). V dropped 4 bases and J dropped 4 bases, with 20 bases sitting between them. The CDR3 consists of 17 residues. Germline-derived CDR1 and CDR2 are SGHVS and FQNEAQ. CDR3 region: CASSSTPWDSLNQPQHF. The CDR3 DNA reads as TGTGCCAGCAGCTCAACTCCCTGGGACTCGCTTAATCAGCCCCAGCATTTT.

The CDR3 DNA follows: TGTGCCAGCAGCGTACTACAACGGGGACTAGCGAACGAGCAGTACTTC. Residues: CASSVLQRGLANEQYF. V usage is TRBV11-2 and J usage is TRBJ2-7; 10 bases fit TRBD2. J was trimmed by 5 bases and V by 5 bases; bases with no gene match: 12. In germline, CDR1 is SGHAT, CDR2 FQNNGV. The CDR3 is 16 amino acids.

This clonotype was found many times. The gene calls are TRBV18 and TRBJ2-1; tentative D call: TRBD1 (5 bases). V gave up 6 bases and J gave up 9 bases, with 15 bases separating them. CDR3 length: 13 residues. Germline-derived CDR1 and CDR2 are KGHSH and LQKENI. In DNA form, the CDR3 reads TGTGCCAGCTCTCCCCAGGGCTCGGGTGAGCAGTTCTTC. Translation gives CASSPQGSGEQFF.

This sequence joins TRBV10-3 and TRBJ2-1, with 7 bases fitting TRBD2. This CDR3 is 15 amino acids long. V shed 7 bases, J shed 4 bases, and the junction held 10 bases outside the gene matches. Germline V lookup: CDR1 ENHRY, CDR2 SYGVKD. CDR3: CAITPGGVGYNEQFF. Written as DNA, the CDR3 is TGTGCCATCACCCCGGGGGGAGTAGGTTACAATGAGCAGTTCTTC.

This clonotype was recorded at least ten times. The chain links TRBV7-6 to TRBJ2-1, with D possibly matching TRBD2 (7 bases). Trimming stripped 2 bases from V and 2 bases from J, with 16 bases between. The CDR3 covers 17 residues. Germline V gene data show CDR1 as SGHVS and CDR2 as FNYEAQ. In nucleotides, the CDR3 is TGTGCCAGCAGCTTATTCCCGGGGGGCGCAACCTACAATGAGCAGTTCTTC. As protein: CASSLFPGGATYNEQFF.

There are many counts of this clonotype. V and J are TRBV28 and TRBJ2-7, with 11 nucleotides matching TRBD1. J gave up 7 bases and V 4 bases, and 9 bases lay outside the gene matches. Germline lookup yields CDR1 MDHEN and CDR2 SYDVKM. The CDR3 consists of 15 residues. Here the CDR3 DNA reads TGTGCCAGCAGTTGGGGGACAGGGGGTACTGAGGAGCAGTACTTC. It specifies CASSWGTGGTEEQYF.

The table lists this clonotype with many counts. The gene calls are TRBV7-2 and TRBJ2-5; D uncertain. The CDR3 contains 15 residues. Trimming shortened V by 1 base and J by 5 bases, and 14 bases separated the two germline ends. The germline gives CDR1 SGHTA, CDR2 FQGNSA. This chain's CDR3 is CASSLDGPAMETQYF. CDR3 DNA sequence: TGTGCCAGCAGCTTAGACGGCCCGGCCATGGAGACCCAGTACTTC. Using reference TRBV7-2 and TRBJ2-5 for the parts outside the CDR3, the full variable domain is GAGVSQSPSNKVTEKGKDVELRCDPISGHTALYWYRQSLGQGLEFLIYFQGNSAPDKSGLPSDRFSAERTGGSVSTLTIQRTQQEDSAVYLCASSLDGPAMETQYFGPGTRLLVL.

V and J are TRBV14 and TRBJ2-7, with TRBD1 as a possible D gene (5 bases). Germline CDR1 SGHDN, CDR2 FVKESK. V dropped 1 base and J dropped 2 bases, with 9 bases sitting between them. This CDR3 is 14 amino acids long. The CDR3 is CASSQVDIPYEQYF. CDR3 nucleotide sequence: TGTGCCAGCAGCCAAGTGGACATTCCCTACGAGCAGTACTTC.